A selection of T cell receptor beta chains follows, all from one sample in a study of human T cells and chemical hapten exposure. MiXCR, run by TCRdb on the RACE reads, gives a single entry per CDR3 protein. The sample lists some 350,000 distinct CDR3 sequences, under 9% seen once, with about 8% in the top ten. Sequenced here: whole blood, sampled in connection with sensitization to the hapten diphenylcyclopropenone (DPC). These receptor sequences come from a woman under 30 with alopecia areata. Some clones in this sample may be carry-over from other donors' samples. The CDR3 runs from the conserved cysteine through the conserved F or W. The order of the fields is V gene, D gene, clone size, CDR3 length, J gene, CDR3 DNA, CDR3 protein. The D gene is left open where the match is weak. For some rows the clone size is stated as once, few or many, or as a class when expanded; others skip it.

V gene: TRBV29-1
D gene: NA
clone size: NA
CDR3 length: 12
J gene: TRBJ1-2
CDR3 DNA: TGCAGCGTTGCCCAGGAAAGATATGGCTACACCTTC
CDR3 protein: CSVAQERYGYTF

V gene: TRBV4-3
D gene: NA
clone size: many
CDR3 length: 13
J gene: TRBJ2-1
CDR3 DNA: TGCGCCAGCAGCCAAGATCACCGGAATGAGCAGTTCTTC
CDR3 protein: CASSQDHRNEQFF

V gene: TRBV11-3
D gene: NA
clone size: NA
CDR3 length: 12
J gene: TRBJ2-2
CDR3 DNA: TGTGCCAGCAGCTCGAGGAACGGGGAGCTGTTTTTT
CDR3 protein: CASSSRNGELFF

V gene: TRBV4-2
D gene: TRBD1
clone size: NA
CDR3 length: 15
J gene: TRBJ1-2
CDR3 DNA: TGTGCCAGCAGCCAAGCTGAGGCAGGGGGGAATGGCTACACCTTC
CDR3 protein: CASSQAEAGGNGYTF

V gene: TRBV6-5
D gene: NA
clone size: few
CDR3 length: 12
J gene: TRBJ2-1
CDR3 DNA: TGTGCCAGCAGCACCCCGGGGAGTGAGCAGTTCTTC
CDR3 protein: CASSTPGSEQFF

V gene: TRBV29-1
D gene: NA
clone size: NA
CDR3 length: 13
J gene: TRBJ2-7
CDR3 DNA: TGCAGCGTCTCTAAGGGGACTCTCTACGAGCAGTACTTC
CDR3 protein: CSVSKGTLYEQYF

V gene: TRBV29-1
D gene: NA
clone size: many
CDR3 length: 13
J gene: TRBJ2-5
CDR3 DNA: TGCAGCGTTGGAGCAGGGACGGTAGAGACCCAGTACTTC
CDR3 protein: CSVGAGTVETQYF

V gene: TRBV5-1
D gene: TRBD2
clone size: NA
CDR3 length: 17
J gene: TRBJ2-4
CDR3 DNA: TGCGCCAGCAGCTTCCTGACTAGCGGGGGGAACAAAAACATTCAGTACTTC
CDR3 protein: CASSFLTSGGNKNIQYF

V gene: TRBV18
D gene: NA
clone size: NA
CDR3 length: 17
J gene: TRBJ1-4
CDR3 DNA: TGTGCCAGCTCACCCGCGGGGGGGGCCGCAACTAATGAAAAACTGTTTTTT
CDR3 protein: CASSPAGGAATNEKLFF

V gene: TRBV6-6
D gene: NA
clone size: few
CDR3 length: 10
J gene: TRBJ1-4
CDR3 DNA: TGTGCCAGCAGTTACACTGATCTGGTTTTT
CDR3 protein: CASSYTDLVF

V gene: TRBV12-3/TRBV12-4
D gene: NA
clone size: many
CDR3 length: 14
J gene: TRBJ2-3
CDR3 DNA: TGTGCCAGCAGCCTGGGGGGCCGGGCAGATACGCAGTATTTT
CDR3 protein: CASSLGGRADTQYF

V gene: TRBV6-5
D gene: NA
clone size: NA
CDR3 length: 17
J gene: TRBJ1-3
CDR3 DNA: TGTGCCAGCAGTTATTCGGGACCCTCGATCTCTGGAAACACCATATATTTT
CDR3 protein: CASSYSGPSISGNTIYF

V gene: TRBV7-2
D gene: NA
clone size: NA
CDR3 length: 17
J gene: TRBJ2-4
CDR3 DNA: TGTGCCAGCAGCTCCCCGGCAGCGCGCCTAGCCAAAAACATTCAGTACTTC
CDR3 protein: CASSSPAARLAKNIQYF

V gene: TRBV5-1
D gene: TRBD2
clone size: NA
CDR3 length: 16
J gene: TRBJ2-2
CDR3 DNA: TGCGCCAGCAGCTTGGTCCCCAGCGGGGGTACCGGGGAGCTGTTTTTT
CDR3 protein: CASSLVPSGGTGELFF

V gene: TRBV28
D gene: NA
clone size: NA
CDR3 length: 15
J gene: TRBJ1-6
CDR3 DNA: TGTGCCAGTATTAAAGGGGGGAGGCGTAATTCACCCCTCCACTTT
CDR3 protein: CASIKGGRRNSPLHF

V gene: TRBV6-5
D gene: TRBD1
clone size: NA
CDR3 length: 15
J gene: TRBJ1-4
CDR3 DNA: TGTGCCAGCAGTTCCACACAGGGGAGGGTTGAAAAACTGTTTTTT
CDR3 protein: CASSSTQGRVEKLFF

V gene: TRBV7-2
D gene: NA
clone size: few
CDR3 length: 14
J gene: TRBJ1-1
CDR3 DNA: TGTGCCAGCAGCTTAATTGGAGGTCGCACTGAAGCTTTCTTT
CDR3 protein: CASSLIGGRTEAFF

V gene: TRBV6-5
D gene: NA
clone size: many
CDR3 length: 15
J gene: TRBJ2-2
CDR3 DNA: TGTGCCAGCAGTCGCGGATTAGCGAACACCGGGGAGCTGTTTTTT
CDR3 protein: CASSRGLANTGELFF

V gene: TRBV11-2
D gene: NA
clone size: NA
CDR3 length: 15
J gene: TRBJ1-2
CDR3 DNA: TGTGCCAGCAGCTTAGGAGGTACAGCTAACTATGGCTACACCTTC
CDR3 protein: CASSLGGTANYGYTF

V gene: TRBV14
D gene: TRBD1
clone size: few
CDR3 length: 15
J gene: TRBJ1-4
CDR3 DNA: TGTGCCAGCAGCCTGAAGCCCCAGGGGGGGGAAAAACTGTTTTTT
CDR3 protein: CASSLKPQGGEKLFF

V gene: TRBV5-1
D gene: NA
clone size: many
CDR3 length: 16
J gene: TRBJ2-5
CDR3 DNA: TGCGCCAGCAGCCGCCCAAAGTCCGGGACCCAAGAGACCCAGTACTTC
CDR3 protein: CASSRPKSGTQETQYF